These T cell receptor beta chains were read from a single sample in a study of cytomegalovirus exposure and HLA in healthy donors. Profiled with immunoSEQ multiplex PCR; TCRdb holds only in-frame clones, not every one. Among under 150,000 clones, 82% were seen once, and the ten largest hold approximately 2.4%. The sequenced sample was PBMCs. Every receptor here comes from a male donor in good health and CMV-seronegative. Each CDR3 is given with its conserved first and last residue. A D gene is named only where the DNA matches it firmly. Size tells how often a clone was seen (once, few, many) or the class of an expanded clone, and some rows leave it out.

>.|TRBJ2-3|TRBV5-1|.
CASSFTRDTQYF
TGCGCCAGCAGTTTTACTCGAGATACGCAGTATTTT
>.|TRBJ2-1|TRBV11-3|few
CASSLGRVSHNEQFF
TGTGCCAGCAGCTTGGGCAGGGTCTCCCACAATGAGCAGTTCTTC
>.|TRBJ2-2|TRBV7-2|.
CASSLSSVTGGFGELFF
TGTGCCAGCAGCTTATCTTCCGTAACGGGTGGATTCGGGGAGCTGTTTTTT
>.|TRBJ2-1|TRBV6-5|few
CASSPTSNEQFF
TGTGCCAGCAGTCCGACTAGCAATGAGCAGTTCTTC
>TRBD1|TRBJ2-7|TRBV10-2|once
CASNPGQFNEQYF
TGCGCCAGCAATCCGGGACAGTTTAACGAGCAGTACTTC
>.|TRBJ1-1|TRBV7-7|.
CASSSGWNTEAFF
TGTGCCAGCAGCTCGGGGTGGAACACTGAAGCTTTCTTT
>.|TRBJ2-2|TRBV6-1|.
CASQGLNTGELFF
TGTGCCAGCCAGGGTCTGAACACCGGGGAGCTGTTTTTT
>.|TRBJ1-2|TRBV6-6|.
CASSSGRTESGDGYTF
TGTGCCAGCAGTAGTGGAAGGACAGAGTCGGGTGATGGCTACACCTTC
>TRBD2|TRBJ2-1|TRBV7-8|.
CASSLTTLGLADEQFF
TGTGCCAGCAGCTTGACTACCCTCGGACTAGCCGATGAGCAGTTCTTC
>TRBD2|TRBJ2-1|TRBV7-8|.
CASSSGLAGGNEQFF
TGTGCCAGCAGCTCCGGACTAGCGGGAGGCAATGAGCAGTTCTTC
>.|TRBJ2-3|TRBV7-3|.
CASSSWARTDTQYF
TGTGCCAGCAGCTCCTGGGCCCGCACAGATACGCAGTATTTT
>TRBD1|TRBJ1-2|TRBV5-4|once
CASSEKGGQTKREAF
TGTGCCAGCAGCGAAAAGGGGGGACAGACAAAGCGGGAGGCCTTC
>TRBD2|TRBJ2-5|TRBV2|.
CASKEREEKTQYF
TGTGCCAGCAAAGAGCGGGAGGAAAAGACCCAGTACTTC
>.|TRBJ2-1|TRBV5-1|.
CASSLGAGPYNEQFF
TGCGCCAGCAGCTTGGGGGCGGGACCTTACAATGAGCAGTTCTTC
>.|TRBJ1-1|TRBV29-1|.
CSATGLGYTEAFF
TGCAGCGCAACAGGCCTCGGGTACACTGAAGCTTTCTTT
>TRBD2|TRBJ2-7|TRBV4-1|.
CASSQRAGGPAYEQYF
TGCGCCAGCAGCCAAAGAGCGGGAGGGCCCGCGTACGAGCAGTACTTC
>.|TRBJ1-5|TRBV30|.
CAWNLQGQPQHF
TGTGCCTGGAATCTACAGGGCCAGCCCCAGCATTTT
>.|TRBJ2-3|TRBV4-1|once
CASSQGQLSDTQYF
TGCGCCAGCAGCCAAGGACAACTCTCAGATACGCAGTATTTT
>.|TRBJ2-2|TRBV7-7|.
CASSLSQGTGELFF
TGTGCCAGCAGCTTAAGCCAGGGAACCGGGGAGCTGTTTTTT
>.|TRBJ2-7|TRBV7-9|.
CASSVGGFSYEQYF
TGTGCCAGCAGCGTAGGAGGTTTCTCCTACGAGCAGTACTTC
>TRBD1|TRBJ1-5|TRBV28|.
CASSSQYRGSQPQHF
TGTGCCAGCAGTTCACAGTACAGGGGAAGTCAGCCCCAGCATTTT
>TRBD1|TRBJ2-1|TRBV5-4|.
CASSFGTALGNEQFF
TGTGCCAGCAGCTTCGGGACAGCGCTCGGGAATGAGCAGTTCTTC
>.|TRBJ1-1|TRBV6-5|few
CASSYSEGDTEAFF
TGTGCCAGCAGTTACTCTGAAGGGGACACTGAAGCTTTCTTT
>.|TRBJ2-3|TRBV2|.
CASSEQGTDTQYF
TGTGCCAGCAGTGAACAGGGCACAGATACGCAGTATTTT
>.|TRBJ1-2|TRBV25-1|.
CASIGGAGGYTF
TGTGCCAGCATCGGGGGGGCGGGTGGCTACACCTTC
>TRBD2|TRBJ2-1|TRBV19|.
CASSDWTSGYNEQFF
TGTGCCAGTAGTGATTGGACTAGCGGTTACAATGAGCAGTTCTTC
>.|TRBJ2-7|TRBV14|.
CASSQAPPRGEQYF
TGTGCCAGCAGCCAAGCCCCCCCACGGGGCGAGCAGTACTTC
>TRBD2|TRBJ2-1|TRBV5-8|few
CASSLARLAEKSSYNEQFF
TGTGCCAGCAGCTTGGCCCGCCTAGCGGAGAAAAGCTCCTACAATGAGCAGTTCTTC
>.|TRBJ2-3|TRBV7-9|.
CASSLALGTDTQYF
TGTGCCAGCAGCTTAGCTCTTGGCACAGATACGCAGTATTTT
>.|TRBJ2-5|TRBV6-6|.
CASSYSKGDLAAQYF
TGTGCCAGCAGTTACTCGAAAGGCGACTTAGCCGCCCAGTACTTC
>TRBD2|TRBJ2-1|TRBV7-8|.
CASSLTSAYNEQFF
TGTGCCAGCAGCTTGACTAGCGCTTACAATGAGCAGTTCTTC
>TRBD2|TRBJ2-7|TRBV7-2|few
CASSPGLAAYEQYF
TGTGCCAGCAGCCCGGGACTAGCGGCCTACGAGCAGTACTTC